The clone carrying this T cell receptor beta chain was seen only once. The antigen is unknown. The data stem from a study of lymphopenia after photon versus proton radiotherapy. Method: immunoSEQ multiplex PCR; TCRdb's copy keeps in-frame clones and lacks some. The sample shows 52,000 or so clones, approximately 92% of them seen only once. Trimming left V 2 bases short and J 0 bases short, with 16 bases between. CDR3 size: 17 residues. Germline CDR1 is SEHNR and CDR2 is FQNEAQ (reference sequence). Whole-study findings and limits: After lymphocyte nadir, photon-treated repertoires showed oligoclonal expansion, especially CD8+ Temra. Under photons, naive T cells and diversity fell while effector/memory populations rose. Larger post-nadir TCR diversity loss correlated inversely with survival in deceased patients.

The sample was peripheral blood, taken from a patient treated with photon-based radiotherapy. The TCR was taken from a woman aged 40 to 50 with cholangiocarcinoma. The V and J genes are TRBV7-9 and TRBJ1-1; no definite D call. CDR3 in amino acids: CASSLRGNSPMNTEAFF. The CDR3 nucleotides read TGTGCCAGCAGCTTACGAGGGAATTCCCCTATGAACACTGAAGCTTTCTTT.